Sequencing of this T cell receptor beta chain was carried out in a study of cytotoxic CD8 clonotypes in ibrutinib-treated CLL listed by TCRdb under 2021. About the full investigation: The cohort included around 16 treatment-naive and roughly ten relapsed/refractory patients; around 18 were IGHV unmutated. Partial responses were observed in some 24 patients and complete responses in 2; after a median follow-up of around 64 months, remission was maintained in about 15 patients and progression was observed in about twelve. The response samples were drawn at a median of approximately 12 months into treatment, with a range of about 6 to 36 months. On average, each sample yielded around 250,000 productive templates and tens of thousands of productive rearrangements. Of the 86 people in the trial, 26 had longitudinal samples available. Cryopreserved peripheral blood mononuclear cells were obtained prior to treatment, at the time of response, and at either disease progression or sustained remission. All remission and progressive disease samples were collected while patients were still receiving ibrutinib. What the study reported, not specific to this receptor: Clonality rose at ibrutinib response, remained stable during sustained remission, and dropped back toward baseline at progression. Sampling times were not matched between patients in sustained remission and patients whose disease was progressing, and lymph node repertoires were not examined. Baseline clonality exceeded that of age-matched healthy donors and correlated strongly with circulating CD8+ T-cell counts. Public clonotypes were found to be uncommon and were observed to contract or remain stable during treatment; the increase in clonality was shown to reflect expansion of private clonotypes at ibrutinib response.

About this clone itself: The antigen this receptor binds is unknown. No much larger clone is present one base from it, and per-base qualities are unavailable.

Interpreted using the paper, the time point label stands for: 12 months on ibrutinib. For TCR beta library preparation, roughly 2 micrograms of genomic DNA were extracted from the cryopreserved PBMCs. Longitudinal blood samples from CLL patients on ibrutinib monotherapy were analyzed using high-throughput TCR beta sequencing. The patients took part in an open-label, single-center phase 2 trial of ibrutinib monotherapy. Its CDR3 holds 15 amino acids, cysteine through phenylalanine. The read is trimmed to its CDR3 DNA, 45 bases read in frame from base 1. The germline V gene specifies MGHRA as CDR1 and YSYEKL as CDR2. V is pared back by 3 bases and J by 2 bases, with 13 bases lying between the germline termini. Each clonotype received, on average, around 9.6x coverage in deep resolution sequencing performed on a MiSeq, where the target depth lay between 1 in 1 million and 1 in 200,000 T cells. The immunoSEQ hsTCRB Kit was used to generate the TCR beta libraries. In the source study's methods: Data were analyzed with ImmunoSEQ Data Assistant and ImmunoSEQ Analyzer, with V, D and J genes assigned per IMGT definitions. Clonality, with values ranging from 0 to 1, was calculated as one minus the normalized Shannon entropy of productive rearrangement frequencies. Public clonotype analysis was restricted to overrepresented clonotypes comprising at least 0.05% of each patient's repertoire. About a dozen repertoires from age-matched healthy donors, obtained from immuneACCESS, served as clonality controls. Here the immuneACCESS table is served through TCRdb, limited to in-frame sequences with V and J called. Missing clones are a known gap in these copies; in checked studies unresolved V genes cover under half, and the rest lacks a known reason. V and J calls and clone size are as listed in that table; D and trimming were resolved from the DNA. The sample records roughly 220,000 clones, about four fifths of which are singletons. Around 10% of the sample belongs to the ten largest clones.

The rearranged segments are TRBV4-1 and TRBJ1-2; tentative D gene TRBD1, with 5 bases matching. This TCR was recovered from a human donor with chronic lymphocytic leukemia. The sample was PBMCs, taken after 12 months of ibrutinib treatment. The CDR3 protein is CASSQPPTANYGYTF. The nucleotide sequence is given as TGCGCCAGCAGCCAGCCCCCGACAGCCAACTATGGCTACACCTTC.